The 14 T cell receptor beta chains reported below all come from one sample, sequenced in a study of Graves' ophthalmopathy and Graves' hyperthyroidism. Investigators amplified TCR beta CDR3 regions from RNA transcripts. First-round RT-PCR employed HTBI primers, with a second-round multiplex PCR after it. Via MiXCR, TCRdb re-called the multiplex PCR reads, giving one row per CDR3 protein. The profile covers 740,000 or so distinct CDR3 sequences, with 40% appearing a single time and 40% to 45% taken by the ten largest. The sample was peripheral blood. These receptors all come from an adult man with Graves' ophthalmopathy.

This clonotype was detected a few times. The chain couples TRBV24-1 to TRBJ1-2; 10 bases are shared with TRBD1. There are 15 residues in the CDR3. Trimming cost V 4 bases and J 8 bases; bases outside gene matches: 9. From germline, CDR1 is KGHDR and CDR2 SFDVKD. This CDR3 is CATSEWDRGQEGYTF. CDR3 DNA: TGTGCCACCAGTGAGTGGGACAGGGGACAGGAGGGCTACACCTTC.

The J gene is TRBJ2-5, the V gene TRBV29-1; perhaps TRBD2 as D (5 bases). The V gene's germline CDR1 is SQVTM and CDR2 ANQGSEA. The CDR3 covers 11 residues. V shed 8 bases and J shed 5 bases, with 12 bases lying between them. For the CDR3, the DNA is TGCAGCAGCCCGTCGGGGGAGACCCAGTACTTC. Its protein is CSSPSGETQYF.

The genes are TRBV2 and TRBJ1-2; maybe TRBD1 (5 bases). V lost 3 bases, J lost 6 bases, and 11 bases lay in between. Germline V gene sequence: CDR1 SNHLY, CDR2 FYNNEI. The CDR3 covers 13 residues. The CDR3 region is CASSELWGHGYTF. For the CDR3, the DNA is TGTGCCAGCAGTGAGCTTTGGGGACATGGCTACACCTTC. Supplemented by reference TRBV2 and TRBJ1-2, the full variable domain reads EPEVTQTPSHQVTQMGQEVILRCVPISNHLYFYWYRQILGQKVEFLVSFYNNEISEKSEIFDDQFSVERPDGSNFTLKIRSTKLEDSAMYFCASSELWGHGYTFGSGTRLTVV.

The V gene is TRBV9, the J gene TRBJ2-7; 11 nucleotides line up with TRBD2. CDR3 size: 13 residues. The V gene's germline CDR1 is SGDLS and CDR2 YYNGEE. The V and J ends lost 2 bases and 10 bases, in that order; junction bases with no gene match: 5. The CDR3 sequence is CASSVGTSGKQYF. The CDR3 bases are TGTGCCAGCAGCGTCGGGACTAGCGGTAAACAGTACTTC.

The chain has TRBV20-1 and TRBJ1-1; tentatively, D is TRBD1 (5 bases). The germline CDR1 and CDR2 sequences are DFQATT and SNEGSKA (reference sequence). V was pared by 1 base and J by 3 bases, with 12 bases between. The CDR3 consists of 14 residues. This CDR3 is CSARVGVSDTEAFF. In nucleotides, the CDR3 is TGCAGTGCTAGAGTGGGGGTGTCGGACACTGAAGCTTTCTTT.

A few counts support this clonotype. The rearrangement links TRBV10-2 to TRBJ1-5, with D possibly matching TRBD1 (5 bases). The CDR3 totals 15 residues. With 6 bases removed from V and 2 bases from J, the gap between germline ends came to 14 bases. Germline assignment: CDR1 WSHSY and CDR2 SAAADI. The CDR3 DNA reads TGCGCCAGCAGCCCCAGGGTAAATGGCAATCAGCCCCAGCATTTT. Encoded protein: CASSPRVNGNQPQHF.

On this clonotype itself: This may stem from a read error, because a much larger clone lies one nucleotide away. The gene calls are TRBV7-9 and TRBJ1-1; tentative D call: TRBD1 (6 bases). Germline-derived CDR1 and CDR2 are SEHNR and FQNEAQ (reference sequence). V shed 5 bases and J shed 12 bases, with 13 bases lying between them. This CDR3 comprises 11 residues. The CDR3 nucleotides are TGTGCCAGCAGCCAACAGGGACAACCTTTCTTT. Its translation is CASSQQGQPFF.

The chain is built from TRBV12-3 or TRBV12-4 and TRBJ2-7, with 7 positions matching TRBD1. J was trimmed by 5 bases and V by 4 bases; bases with no gene match: 8. This CDR3 has 14 residues. CDR3 residues: CASSSGTVVNEQYF. In nucleotides, the CDR3 is TGTGCCAGCAGTTCCGGGACAGTCGTTAACGAGCAGTACTTC.

The CDR3 sequence: CASPGTSDYEQYF. CDR3 in DNA: TGTGCTTCGCCCGGGACTAGCGACTACGAGCAGTACTTC. The rearrangement uses TRBV6-7 and TRBJ2-7; the match to TRBD2 covers 10 bases. TRBV6-7 belongs to the ORF category, with a function that is uncertain. The CDR3 totals 13 residues.

Ten or more counts support this clonotype. The chain employs TRBV2 and TRBJ2-7; TRBD1 aligns across 8 bases. V lost 5 bases, J lost 3 bases, and 6 bases stayed unmatched. Germline V CDR1 and CDR2: SNHLY, FYNNEI. The CDR3 consists of 14 residues. CDR3 amino acids: CASSFGQGYYEQYF. The CDR3 DNA follows: TGTGCCAGCAGTTTTGGACAGGGATACTACGAGCAGTACTTC.

The chain carries TRBV7-2 and TRBJ2-7, with 10 bases that match TRBD1. The CDR3 extends over 14 amino acids. Germline V gene data show CDR1 as SGHTA and CDR2 as FQGNSA. J gave up 9 bases and V 5 bases, and 10 bases lay outside the gene matches. CDR3 sequence: CASSRYGQGVRQYF. The DNA of the CDR3 is TGTGCCAGCAGCCGGTACGGACAGGGGGTGAGGCAGTACTTC.

This rearrangement joins TRBV7-2 to TRBJ2-5; the match to TRBD1 covers 7 bases. CDR1 and CDR2 (germline): SGHTA, FQGNSA. V lost 1 base to trimming and J lost 5 bases; unmatched junction nucleotides: 7. The length of the CDR3 is 15 residues. DNA of the CDR3: TGTGCCAGCAGCTTAGGACAGGCGACAGGGGAGACCCAGTACTTC. This gives the protein CASSLGQATGETQYF.

The genes are TRBV7-8 and TRBJ2-6, with TRBD1 matching 11 bases. Unmatched junction bases numbered 4, after V lost 4 bases and J lost 2 bases. Germline V gene sequence: CDR1 SGHVS, CDR2 FQNEAQ. The CDR3 is 17 residues long. The CDR3 coding sequence is TGTGCCAGCAGCTCCGGGACAGGGGGACCTGGGGCCAACGTCCTGACTTTC. It is translated as CASSSGTGGPGANVLTF.

There are many counts of this clonotype. CDR3 nucleotide sequence: TGTGCCAGTAGTACGACAGGCCTTGTGCGCGGCTACACCTTC. This translates into CASSTTGLVRGYTF. This rearrangement joins TRBV19 to TRBJ1-2; maybe TRBD1 (6 bases). V lost 4 bases and J lost 8, with 17 bases in between. Germline values: CDR1 LNHDA, CDR2 SQIVND (reference sequence). The CDR3 sequence is 14 residues long.